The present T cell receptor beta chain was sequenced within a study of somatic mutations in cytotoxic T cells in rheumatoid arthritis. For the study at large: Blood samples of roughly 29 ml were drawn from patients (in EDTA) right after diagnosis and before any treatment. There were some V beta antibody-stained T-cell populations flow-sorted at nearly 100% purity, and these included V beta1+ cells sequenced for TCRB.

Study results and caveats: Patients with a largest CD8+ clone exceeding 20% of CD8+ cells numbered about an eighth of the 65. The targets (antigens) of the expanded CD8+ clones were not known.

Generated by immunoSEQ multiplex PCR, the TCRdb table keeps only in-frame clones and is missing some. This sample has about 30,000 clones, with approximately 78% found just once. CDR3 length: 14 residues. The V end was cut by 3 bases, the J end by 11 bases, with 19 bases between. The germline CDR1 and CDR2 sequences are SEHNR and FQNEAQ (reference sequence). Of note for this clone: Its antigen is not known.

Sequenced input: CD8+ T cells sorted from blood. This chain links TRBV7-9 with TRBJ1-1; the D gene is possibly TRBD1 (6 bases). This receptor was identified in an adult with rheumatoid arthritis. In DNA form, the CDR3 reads TGTGCCAGCAGCTTGTCACAAAATCCTAGGGGGGCTTTCTTT. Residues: CASSLSQNPRGAFF.